The present entry profiles one TCR beta chain with its context. In the original processing: Reference gene primer amplification in the assay estimated nucleated cell counts. Sequencing was performed with immunoSEQ multiplex PCR; in TCRdb, only in-frame clones are kept and a portion is missing. From that table come the V and J calls and clone size; the DNA was used to work out D and trimming. This sample has about 130,000 clones, with over 80% found just once. Germline CDR1 and CDR2: MRHNA and SNTAGT. The CDR3 covers 15 residues. Deletions cut 2 bases from V and 6 bases from J, with 14 bases between. The sample belongs to a study of blood T cell repertoires in COVID-19. Study information: From the United States, Italy and Spain came samples of acute and convalescent COVID-19.

Researchers sorted participants into cohorts using their self-reported clinical history. The sequence derives from a young man who had recovered from COVID-19. The chain carries TRBV6-4 and TRBJ2-1; a possible D gene is TRBD2 (6 bases). Specimen: PBMCs or T cells enriched from blood (not recorded which). The CDR3 DNA reads as TGTGCCAGCAGTGACGGACTATCCCCATCCAATGAGCAGTTCTTC. Translated: CASSDGLSPSNEQFF.